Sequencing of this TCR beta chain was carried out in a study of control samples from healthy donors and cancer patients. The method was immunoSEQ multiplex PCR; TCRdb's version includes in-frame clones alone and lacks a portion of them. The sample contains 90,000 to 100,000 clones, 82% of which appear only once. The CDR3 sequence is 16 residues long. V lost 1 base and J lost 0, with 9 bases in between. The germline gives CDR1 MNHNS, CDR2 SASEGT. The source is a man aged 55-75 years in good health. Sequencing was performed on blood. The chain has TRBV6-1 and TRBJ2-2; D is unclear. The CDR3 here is CASSEGLLANTGELFF. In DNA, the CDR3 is TGTGCCAGCAGTGAAGGTCTACTCGCGAACACCGGGGAGCTGTTTTTT.